This TCR beta chain was recovered during a study of human T cells and chemical hapten exposure. Trimming at V came to 4 bases and at J to 5 bases, leaving 10 bases not matched to a gene. The germline V gene encodes CDR1 SGHVS and CDR2 FQNEAQ. There are 15 residues in the CDR3. Documented time point: patch test 1, 2 weeks after DPC sensitization. Treatment given: therapeutic diphenylcyclopropenone sensitization with weekly scalp DPC. This clonotype came up many times. TCRdb re-derived calls from the RACE reads in MiXCR, one entry per CDR3 protein. The data contain 90,000 or so distinct CDR3 sequences, 10% of them singletons.

V and J are TRBV7-8 and TRBJ1-1, with 7 bases lining up with TRBD1. Sequenced material: whole blood, taken in connection with sensitization to the hapten diphenylcyclopropenone (DPC). The receptor comes from a man in his forties with alopecia areata. Some clones in this sample may be carry-over from other donors' samples. The CDR3 spells CASSSLGGVRTEAFF. In DNA, the CDR3 is TGTGCCAGCAGCTCTTTAGGGGGCGTGAGGACTGAAGCTTTCTTT.